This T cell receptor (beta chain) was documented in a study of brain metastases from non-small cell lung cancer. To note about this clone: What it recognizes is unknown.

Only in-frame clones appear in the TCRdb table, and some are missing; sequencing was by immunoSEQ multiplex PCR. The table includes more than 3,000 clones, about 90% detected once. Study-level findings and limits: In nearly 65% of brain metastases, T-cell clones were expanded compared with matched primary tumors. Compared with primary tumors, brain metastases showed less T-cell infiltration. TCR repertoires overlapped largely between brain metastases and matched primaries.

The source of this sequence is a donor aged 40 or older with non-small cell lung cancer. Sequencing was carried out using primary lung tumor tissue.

The CDR3 sequence is CASRGGQGNTEAFF. CDR3 DNA sequence: TGTGCCAGTAGGGGCGGACAGGGGAACACTGAAGCTTTCTTT. V gene TRBV6-5 combines with J gene TRBJ1-1, with TRBD1 matching over 8 bases. Germline V gene lookup returns CDR1 MNHEY and CDR2 SVGAGI. This CDR3 has 14 residues. V lost 9 bases, J lost 1 base, and 7 bases stayed unmatched.